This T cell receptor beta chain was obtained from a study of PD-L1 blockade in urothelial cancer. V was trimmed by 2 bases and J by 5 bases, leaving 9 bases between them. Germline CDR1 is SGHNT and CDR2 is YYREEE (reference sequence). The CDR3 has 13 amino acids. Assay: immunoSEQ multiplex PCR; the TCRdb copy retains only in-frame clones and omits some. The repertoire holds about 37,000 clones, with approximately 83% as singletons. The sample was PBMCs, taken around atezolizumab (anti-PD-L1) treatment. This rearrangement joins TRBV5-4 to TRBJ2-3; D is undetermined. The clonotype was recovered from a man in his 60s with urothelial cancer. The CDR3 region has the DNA TGTGCCAGCAGCTTAGAGAGATTAGATACGCAGTATTTT. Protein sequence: CASSLERLDTQYF.